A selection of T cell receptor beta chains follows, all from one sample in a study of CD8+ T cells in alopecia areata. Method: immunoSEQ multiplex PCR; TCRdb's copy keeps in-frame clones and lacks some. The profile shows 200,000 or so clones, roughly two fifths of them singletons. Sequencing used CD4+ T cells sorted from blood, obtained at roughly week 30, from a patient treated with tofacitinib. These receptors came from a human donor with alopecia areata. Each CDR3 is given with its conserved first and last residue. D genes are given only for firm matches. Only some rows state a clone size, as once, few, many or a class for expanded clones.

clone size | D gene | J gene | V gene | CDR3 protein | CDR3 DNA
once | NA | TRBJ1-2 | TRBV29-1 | CSVAGADYGYTF | TGCAGCGTTGCAGGCGCGGATTATGGCTACACCTTC
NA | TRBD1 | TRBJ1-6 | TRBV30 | CAWSGQGNSPLHF | TGTGCCTGGTCGGGACAGGGTAATTCACCCCTCCACTTT
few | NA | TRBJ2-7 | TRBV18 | CASSSGFRYEQYF | TGTGCCAGCTCGTCGGGATTCCGTTACGAGCAGTACTTC
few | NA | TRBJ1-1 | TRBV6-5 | CASRSISQNTEAFF | TGTGCCAGCAGATCAATAAGTCAGAACACTGAAGCTTTCTTT
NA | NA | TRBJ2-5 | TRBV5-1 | CASSYRLEQETQYF | TGCGCCAGCAGTTACCGACTAGAACAAGAGACCCAGTACTTC
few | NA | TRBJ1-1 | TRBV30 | CAWSVPGQSEAFF | TGTGCCTGGAGTGTACCGGGACAAAGTGAAGCTTTCTTT
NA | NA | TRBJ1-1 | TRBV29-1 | CSVAAVLNTEAFF | TGCAGCGTTGCCGCAGTCCTGAACACTGAAGCTTTCTTT
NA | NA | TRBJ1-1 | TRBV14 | CASSQTARTEAFF | TGTGCCAGCAGCCAAACGGCGCGGACTGAAGCTTTCTTT
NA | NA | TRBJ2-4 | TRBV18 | CASSPPLADSAQNIQYF | TGTGCCAGCTCACCACCGTTAGCTGACAGTGCGCAAAACATTCAGTACTTC
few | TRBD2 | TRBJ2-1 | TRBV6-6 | CASSLAGGLNEQFF | TGTGCCAGCAGTCTAGCGGGAGGGCTCAATGAGCAGTTCTTC